The rows below give T cell receptor beta chains drawn from one sample of a study of blood T cell repertoires in COVID-19. Assay: immunoSEQ multiplex PCR; the TCRdb copy retains only in-frame clones and omits some. The table has tens of thousands of clones, around 83% seen once; the top ten hold over 4%. Sequenced sample: peripheral blood. The receptors stem from a man in his fifties with acute or convalescent COVID-19. Each CDR3 is given with its conserved first and last residue. A D gene is named only where the DNA matches it firmly. Some rows mark clone size as missing; the rest say once, few, many or name a class of expanded clone.

V gene	J gene	clone size	D gene	CDR3 protein	CDR3 DNA
TRBV9	TRBJ1-2	NA	TRBD1	CASSPQGAGANYGYTF	TGTGCCAGCAGCCCCCAGGGGGCAGGGGCTAACTATGGCTACACCTTC
TRBV5-1	TRBJ2-2	NA	TRBD2	CASSLRLAGGPNTGELFF	TGCGCCAGCAGCCTCCGACTAGCGGGGGGCCCGAACACCGGGGAGCTGTTTTTT
TRBV6-4	TRBJ2-7	NA	TRBD2	CASRPTSGSYEQYF	TGTGCCAGCAGACCGACTAGCGGCTCCTACGAGCAGTACTTC
TRBV19	TRBJ1-3	NA	NA	CASEDRSSGNTIYF	TGTGCCAGTGAGGACAGAAGCTCTGGAAACACCATATATTTT
TRBV13	TRBJ1-6	NA	NA	CASSFRPGSYNSPLHF	TGTGCCAGCAGCTTTCGGCCCGGGAGCTATAATTCACCCCTCCACTTT
TRBV15	TRBJ1-3	few	NA	CATSQAGEWGQGGNTIYF	TGTGCCACCAGCCAAGCGGGGGAATGGGGGCAAGGTGGAAACACCATATATTTT
TRBV10-1	TRBJ2-1	NA	TRBD1	CASSKTGGVEQFF	TGCGCCAGCTCCAAGACAGGGGGTGTTGAGCAGTTCTTC
TRBV19	TRBJ1-1	few	NA	CASRTEKNTEAFF	TGTGCCAGTAGGACAGAAAAGAACACTGAAGCTTTCTTT
TRBV27	TRBJ1-2	once	NA	CASSWGGANYGYTF	TGTGCCAGCAGTTGGGGCGGAGCTAACTATGGCTACACCTTC
TRBV3-1/TRBV3-2	TRBJ2-7	NA	TRBD1	CASSRARDSHYEQYF	TGTGCCAGCAGCCGCGCCAGGGACAGTCACTACGAGCAGTACTTC
TRBV14	TRBJ2-2	NA	NA	CASSQDRGNTGELFF	TGTGCCAGCAGCCAAGATAGGGGGAACACCGGGGAGTTGTTTTTT
TRBV5-3	TRBJ2-1	once	NA	CARTLFYNEQFF	TGTGCCAGAACCCTGTTTTACAATGAGCAGTTCTTC
TRBV4-1	TRBJ2-2	NA	NA	CASSQAHTTNTGELFF	TGCGCCAGCAGCCAAGCCCACACCACGAACACCGGGGAGCTGTTTTTT
TRBV3-1/TRBV3-2	TRBJ1-5	NA	NA	CASSRSQNSNQPQHF	TGTGCCAGCAGCCGTTCTCAGAATAGCAATCAGCCCCAGCATTTT
TRBV14	TRBJ2-1	NA	TRBD2	CASSSSGGAYNEQFF	TGTGCCAGCAGTTCGAGCGGGGGGGCGTACAATGAGCAGTTCTTC
TRBV6-5	TRBJ2-1	NA	NA	CASSYAPPGLFF	TGTGCCAGCAGTTACGCCCCCCCAGGGCTGTTCTTC
TRBV7-9	TRBJ1-5	NA	NA	CASSQAGPQHF	TGTGCCAGCAGTCAAGCAGGGCCCCAGCATTTT
TRBV20-1	TRBJ2-1	few	NA	CSALDNEQFF	TGCAGTGCTCTCGACAATGAGCAGTTCTTC
TRBV27	TRBJ1-5	NA	TRBD1	CASSSSPGTGVSQPQHF	TGTGCCAGCAGTTCGTCCCCCGGGACAGGGGTCTCTCAGCCCCAGCATTTT
TRBV6-1	TRBJ1-6	NA	TRBD1	CASSGQGPSSYNSPLHF	TGTGCCAGCAGTGGACAGGGACCGTCCTCCTATAATTCACCCCTCCACTTT
TRBV2	TRBJ1-4	NA	NA	CASRQEEKLFF	TGTGCCAGCAGACAGGAAGAAAAACTGTTTTTT
TRBV10-3	TRBJ2-5	NA	NA	CAISDPKGGLGETQYF	TGTGCCATCAGTGACCCGAAGGGGGGGTTGGGAGAGACCCAGTACTTC
TRBV20-1	TRBJ1-1	once	NA	CSASIANTEAFF	TGCAGTGCTAGTATAGCGAACACTGAAGCTTTCTTT
TRBV24-1	TRBJ2-2	NA	TRBD2	CATSSGTTSTGELFF	TGTGCCACCAGTTCCGGGACTACCTCCACCGGGGAGCTGTTTTTT
TRBV5-8	TRBJ1-2	NA	TRBD1	CASGPGQGLHGYTF	TGTGCCAGCGGACCGGGACAGGGGCTGCATGGCTACACCTTC
TRBV28	TRBJ1-1	once	NA	CASIPSRTEAFF	TGTGCCAGCATCCCGAGTCGGACTGAAGCTTTCTTT
TRBV10-3	TRBJ2-1	NA	NA	CAISDGLEDEQFF	TGTGCCATCAGTGACGGCCTAGAAGATGAGCAGTTCTTC
TRBV15	TRBJ1-2	NA	NA	CATSLNGFEVVTF	TGTGCCACCAGTTTGAACGGCTTTGAGGTCGTCACCTTC
TRBV14	TRBJ1-1	NA	TRBD1	CATTGQPNTEAFF	TGTGCCACAACGGGACAGCCGAACACTGAAGCTTTCTTT
TRBV19	TRBJ1-5	NA	NA	CASSIGGNQPQHF	TGTGCCAGTAGTATCGGAGGAAATCAGCCCCAGCATTTT
TRBV20-1	TRBJ2-1	NA	TRBD2	CSASWYAASGNNEQFF	TGCAGTGCTAGTTGGTACGCAGCTAGCGGGAACAATGAGCAGTTCTTC
TRBV28	TRBJ2-7	NA	NA	CASSFQRDYEQYF	TGTGCCAGCAGTTTCCAACGGGACTACGAGCAGTACTTC
TRBV30	TRBJ1-5	once	NA	CAWSVSRGGQPQHF	TGTGCCTGGAGTGTTAGCAGGGGAGGGCAGCCCCAGCATTTT
TRBV18	TRBJ1-5	NA	NA	CASSGGPNQPQHF	TGTGCCAGCTCGGGGGGACCCAATCAGCCCCAGCATTTT
TRBV6-5	TRBJ2-1	NA	NA	CASSSQSNEQFF	TGTGCCAGCAGTTCACAAAGCAATGAGCAGTTCTTC
TRBV4-1	TRBJ2-7	NA	NA	CASSQFATDTYEQYF	TGCGCCAGCAGCCAGTTTGCAACAGACACCTACGAGCAGTACTTC
TRBV5-8	TRBJ1-6	NA	NA	CASSLAGGGLLGASPLHF	TGTGCCAGCAGCTTGGCCGGGGGAGGGCTCTTGGGGGCTTCACCCCTCCACTTT
TRBV19	TRBJ2-7	few	TRBD1	CASSQGQGSEQYF	TGTGCCAGTAGTCAAGGACAGGGCAGCGAGCAGTACTTC
TRBV20-1	TRBJ2-6	NA	TRBD1	CSASTGASSGANVLTF	TGCAGTGCTAGTACAGGGGCGAGCTCTGGGGCCAACGTCCTGACTTTC